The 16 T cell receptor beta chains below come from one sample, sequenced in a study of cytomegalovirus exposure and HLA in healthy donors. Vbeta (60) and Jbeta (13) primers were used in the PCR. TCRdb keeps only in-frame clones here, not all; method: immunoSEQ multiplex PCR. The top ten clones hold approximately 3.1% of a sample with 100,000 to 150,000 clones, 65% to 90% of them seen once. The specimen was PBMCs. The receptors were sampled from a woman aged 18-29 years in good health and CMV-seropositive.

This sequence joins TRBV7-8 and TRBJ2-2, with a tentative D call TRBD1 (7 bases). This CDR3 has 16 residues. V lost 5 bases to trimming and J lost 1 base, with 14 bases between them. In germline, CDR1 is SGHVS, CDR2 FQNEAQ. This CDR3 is CASSRGDSLNTGELFF. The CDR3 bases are TGTGCCAGCAGCAGGGGGGACAGTTTGAACACCGGGGAGCTGTTTTTT.

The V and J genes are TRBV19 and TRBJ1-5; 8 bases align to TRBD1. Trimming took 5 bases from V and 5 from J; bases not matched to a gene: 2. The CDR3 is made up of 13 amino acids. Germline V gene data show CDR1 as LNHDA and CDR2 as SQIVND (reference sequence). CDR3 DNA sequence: TGTGCCAGTAGTCCGACAGGGGATCAGCCCCAGCATTTT. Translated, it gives CASSPTGDQPQHF.

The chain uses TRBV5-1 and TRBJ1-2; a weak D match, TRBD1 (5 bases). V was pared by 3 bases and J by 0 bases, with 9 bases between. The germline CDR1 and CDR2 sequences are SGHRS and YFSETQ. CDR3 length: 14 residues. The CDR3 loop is CASSSTTANYGYTF. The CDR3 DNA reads TGCGCCAGCAGCTCTACGACAGCTAACTATGGCTACACCTTC.

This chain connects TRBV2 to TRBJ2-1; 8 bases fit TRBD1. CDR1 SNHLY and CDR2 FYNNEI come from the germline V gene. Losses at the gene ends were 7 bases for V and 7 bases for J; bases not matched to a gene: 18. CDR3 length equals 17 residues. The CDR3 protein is CASTPALRTGRSNEQFF. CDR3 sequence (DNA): TGTGCCAGCACTCCAGCGCTGAGGACAGGGAGGTCGAATGAGCAGTTCTTC.

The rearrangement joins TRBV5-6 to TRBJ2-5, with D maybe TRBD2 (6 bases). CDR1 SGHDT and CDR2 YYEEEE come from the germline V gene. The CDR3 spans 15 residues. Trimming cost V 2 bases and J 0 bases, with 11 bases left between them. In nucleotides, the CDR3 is TGTGCCAGCAGCTTAGTCGGGGGACACCAAGAGACCCAGTACTTC. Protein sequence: CASSLVGGHQETQYF.

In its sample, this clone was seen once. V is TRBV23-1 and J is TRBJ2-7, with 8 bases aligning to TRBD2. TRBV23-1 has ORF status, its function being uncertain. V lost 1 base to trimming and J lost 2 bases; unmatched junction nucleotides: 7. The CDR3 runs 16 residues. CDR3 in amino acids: CASSQFRSGATYEQYF. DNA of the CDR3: TGCGCCAGCAGTCAATTCCGTAGCGGGGCCACCTACGAGCAGTACTTC.

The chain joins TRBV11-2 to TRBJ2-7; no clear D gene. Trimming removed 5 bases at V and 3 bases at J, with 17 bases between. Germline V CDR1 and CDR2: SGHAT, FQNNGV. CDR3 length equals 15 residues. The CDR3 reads CASSVVPRQSYEQYF. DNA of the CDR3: TGTGCCAGCAGCGTCGTACCGAGACAAAGCTACGAGCAGTACTTC. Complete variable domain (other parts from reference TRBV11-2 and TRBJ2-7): EAGVAQSPRYKIIEKRQSVAFWCNPISGHATLYWYQQILGQGPKLLIQFQNNGVVDDSQLPKDRFSAERLKGVDSTLKIQPAKLEDSAVYLCASSVVPRQSYEQYFGPGTRLTVT.

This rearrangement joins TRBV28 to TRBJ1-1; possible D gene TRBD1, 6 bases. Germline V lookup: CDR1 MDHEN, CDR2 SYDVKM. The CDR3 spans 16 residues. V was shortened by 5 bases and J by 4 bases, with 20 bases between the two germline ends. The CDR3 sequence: CASSVRGAGEATEAFF. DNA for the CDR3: TGTGCCAGCAGTGTGCGGGGGGCTGGAGAGGCCACTGAAGCTTTCTTT.

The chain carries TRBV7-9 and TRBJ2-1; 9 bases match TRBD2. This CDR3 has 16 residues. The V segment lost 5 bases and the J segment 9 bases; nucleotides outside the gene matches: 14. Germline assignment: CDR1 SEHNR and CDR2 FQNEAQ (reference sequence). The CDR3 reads CASSHGAGTSLGEQFF. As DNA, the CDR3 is TGTGCCAGCAGCCACGGAGCCGGGACTAGCCTTGGTGAGCAGTTCTTC.

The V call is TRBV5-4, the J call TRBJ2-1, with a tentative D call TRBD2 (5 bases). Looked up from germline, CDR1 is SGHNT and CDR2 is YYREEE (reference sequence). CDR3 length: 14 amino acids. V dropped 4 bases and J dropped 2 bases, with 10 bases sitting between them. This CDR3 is CASSPRAAYNEQFF. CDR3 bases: TGTGCCAGCAGCCCGAGGGCCGCCTACAATGAGCAGTTCTTC.

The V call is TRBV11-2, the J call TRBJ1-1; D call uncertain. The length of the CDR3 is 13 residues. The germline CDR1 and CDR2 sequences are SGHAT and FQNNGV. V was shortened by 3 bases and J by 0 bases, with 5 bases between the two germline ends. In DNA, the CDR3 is TGTGCCAGCAGCTTTTCCATGAACACTGAAGCTTTCTTT. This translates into CASSFSMNTEAFF.

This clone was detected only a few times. The CDR3 bases are TGTGCCAGCAGCTCGGCGGGGGGTTTACACTATGGCTACACCTTC. The encoded protein is CASSSAGGLHYGYTF. The chain joins TRBV11-2 to TRBJ1-2, with D possibly matching TRBD1 (5 bases). V was cut by 4 bases and J by 3 bases, with 15 bases left in between. The CDR3 runs to 15 residues. Germline V gene sequence: CDR1 SGHAT, CDR2 FQNNGV.

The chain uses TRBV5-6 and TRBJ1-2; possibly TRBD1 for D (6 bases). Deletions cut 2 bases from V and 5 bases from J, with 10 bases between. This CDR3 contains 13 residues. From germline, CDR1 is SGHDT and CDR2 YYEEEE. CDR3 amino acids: CASSFGQLYGYTF. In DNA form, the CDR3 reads TGTGCCAGCAGCTTCGGACAGCTTTATGGCTACACCTTC. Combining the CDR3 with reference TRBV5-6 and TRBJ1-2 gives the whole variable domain DAGVTQSPTHLIKTRGQQVTLRCSPKSGHDTVSWYQQALGQGPQFIFQYYEEEERQRGNFPDRFSGHQFPNYSSELNVNALLLGDSALYLCASSFGQLYGYTFGSGTRLTVV.

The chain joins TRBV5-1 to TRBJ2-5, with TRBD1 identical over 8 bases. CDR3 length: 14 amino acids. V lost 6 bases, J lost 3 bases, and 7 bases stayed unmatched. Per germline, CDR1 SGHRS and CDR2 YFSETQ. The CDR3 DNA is TGCGCCAGCAACCAGGGGGCGGCAGAAGAGACCCAGTACTTC. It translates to CASNQGAAEETQYF. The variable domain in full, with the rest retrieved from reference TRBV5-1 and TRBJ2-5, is KAGVTQTPRYLIKTRGQQVTLSCSPISGHRSVSWYQQTPGQGLQFLFEYFSETQRNKGNFPGRFSGRQFSNSRSEMNVSTLELGDSALYLCASNQGAAEETQYFGPGTRLLVL.

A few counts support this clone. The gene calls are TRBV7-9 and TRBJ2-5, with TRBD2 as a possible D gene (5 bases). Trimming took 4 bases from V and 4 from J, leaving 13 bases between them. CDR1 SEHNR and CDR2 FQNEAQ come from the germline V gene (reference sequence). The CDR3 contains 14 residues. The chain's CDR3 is CASSWEPRGETQYF. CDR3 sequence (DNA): TGTGCCAGCAGCTGGGAGCCACGGGGAGAGACCCAGTACTTC.

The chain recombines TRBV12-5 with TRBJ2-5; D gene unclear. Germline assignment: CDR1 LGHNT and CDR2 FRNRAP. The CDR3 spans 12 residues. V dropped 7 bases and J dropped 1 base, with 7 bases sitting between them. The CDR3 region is CASDSGQETQYF. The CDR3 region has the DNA TGTGCTAGTGACTCCGGCCAAGAGACCCAGTACTTC.